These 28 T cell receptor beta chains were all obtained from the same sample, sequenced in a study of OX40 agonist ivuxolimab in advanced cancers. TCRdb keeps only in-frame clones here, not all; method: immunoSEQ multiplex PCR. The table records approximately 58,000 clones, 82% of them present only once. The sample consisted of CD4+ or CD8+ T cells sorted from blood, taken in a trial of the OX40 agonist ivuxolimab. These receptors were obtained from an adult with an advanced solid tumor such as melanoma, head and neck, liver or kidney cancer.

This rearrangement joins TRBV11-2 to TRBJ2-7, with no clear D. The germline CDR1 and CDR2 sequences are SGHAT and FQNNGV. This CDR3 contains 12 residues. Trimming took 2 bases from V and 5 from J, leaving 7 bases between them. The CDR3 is CASSLLFHEQYF. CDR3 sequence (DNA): TGTGCCAGCAGCTTATTGTTCCACGAGCAGTACTTC.

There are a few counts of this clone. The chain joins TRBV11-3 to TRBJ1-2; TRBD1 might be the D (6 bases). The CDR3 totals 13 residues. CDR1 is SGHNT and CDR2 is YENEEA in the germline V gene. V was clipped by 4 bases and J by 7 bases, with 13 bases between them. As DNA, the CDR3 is TGTGCCAGCAGCTGGACCCCGGGGGCTGGCTACACCTTC. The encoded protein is CASSWTPGAGYTF.

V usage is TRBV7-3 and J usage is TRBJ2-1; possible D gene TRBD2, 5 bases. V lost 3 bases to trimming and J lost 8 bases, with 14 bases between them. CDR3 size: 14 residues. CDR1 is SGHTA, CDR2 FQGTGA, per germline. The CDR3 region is CASSLLAPPDEQFF. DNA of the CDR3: TGTGCCAGCAGCTTGCTAGCTCCCCCGGATGAGCAGTTCTTC.

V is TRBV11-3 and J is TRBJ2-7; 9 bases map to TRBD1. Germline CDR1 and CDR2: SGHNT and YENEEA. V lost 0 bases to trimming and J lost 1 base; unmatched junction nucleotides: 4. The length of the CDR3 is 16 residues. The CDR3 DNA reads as TGTGCCAGCAGCTTAGAAAAGACAGGGGGGTCCTACGAGCAGTACTTC. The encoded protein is CASSLEKTGGSYEQYF.

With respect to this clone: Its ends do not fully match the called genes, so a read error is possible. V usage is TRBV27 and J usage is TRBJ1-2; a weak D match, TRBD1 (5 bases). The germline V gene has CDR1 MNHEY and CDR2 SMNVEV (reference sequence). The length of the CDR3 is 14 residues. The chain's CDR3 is CASRTRGSNYGDTF. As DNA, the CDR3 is TGTGCCAGCCGGACGCGGGGGTCTAACTATGGCGACACCTTC.

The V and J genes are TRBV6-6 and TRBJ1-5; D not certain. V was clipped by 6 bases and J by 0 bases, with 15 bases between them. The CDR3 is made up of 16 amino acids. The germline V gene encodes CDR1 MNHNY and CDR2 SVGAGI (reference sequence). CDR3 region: CASSSQGGLSNQPQHF. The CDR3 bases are TGTGCCAGCAGCTCCCAAGGCGGTCTTAGCAATCAGCCCCAGCATTTT.

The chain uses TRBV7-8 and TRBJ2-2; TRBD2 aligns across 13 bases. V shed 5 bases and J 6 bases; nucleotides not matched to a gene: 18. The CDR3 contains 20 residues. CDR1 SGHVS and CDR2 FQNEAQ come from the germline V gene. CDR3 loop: CASSTDRRTSGGELAGELFF. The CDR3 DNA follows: TGTGCCAGCAGCACGGACAGGAGGACTAGCGGGGGCGAGCTGGCCGGGGAGCTGTTTTTT.

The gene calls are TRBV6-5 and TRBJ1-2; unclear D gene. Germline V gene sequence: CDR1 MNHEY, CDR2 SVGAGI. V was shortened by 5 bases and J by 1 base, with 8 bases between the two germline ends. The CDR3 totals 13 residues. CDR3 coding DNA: TGTGCCAGCAGTCCGGGAGTTAACTATGGCTACACCTTC. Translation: CASSPGVNYGYTF.

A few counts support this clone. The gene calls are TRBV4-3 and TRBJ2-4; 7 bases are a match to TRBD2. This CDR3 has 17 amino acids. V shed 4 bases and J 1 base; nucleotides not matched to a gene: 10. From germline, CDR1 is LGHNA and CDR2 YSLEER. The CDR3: CASSLRGGSGAKNIQYF. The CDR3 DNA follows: TGCGCCAGCAGCCTGAGGGGAGGGTCGGGGGCCAAAAACATTCAGTACTTC.

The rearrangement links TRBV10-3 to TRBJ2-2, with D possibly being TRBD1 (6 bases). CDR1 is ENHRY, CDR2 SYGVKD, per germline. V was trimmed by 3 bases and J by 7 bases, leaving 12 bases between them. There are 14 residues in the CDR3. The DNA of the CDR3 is TGTGCCATCAGTGAAAACAGGGAAAACGGGGAGCTGTTTTTT. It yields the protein CAISENRENGELFF.

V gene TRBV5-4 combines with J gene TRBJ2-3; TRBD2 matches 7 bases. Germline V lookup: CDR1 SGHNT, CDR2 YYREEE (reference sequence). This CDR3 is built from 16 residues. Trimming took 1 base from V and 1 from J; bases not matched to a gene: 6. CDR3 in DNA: TGTGCCAGCAGCTTGTTAGCGGGCTTAGGCACAGATACGCAGTATTTT. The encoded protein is CASSLLAGLGTDTQYF.

The CDR3 reads CASSPRTGGDQPQHF. As DNA, the CDR3 is TGCGCCAGCAGCCCCAGGACAGGGGGCGATCAGCCCCAGCATTTT. The rearrangement links TRBV5-1 to TRBJ1-5; 11 bases are a match to TRBD1. The V gene end was trimmed by 4 bases and the J gene end by 5 bases; junction bases not matched to a gene: 5. Germline CDR1 and CDR2: SGHRS and YFSETQ. The CDR3 is made up of 15 amino acids.

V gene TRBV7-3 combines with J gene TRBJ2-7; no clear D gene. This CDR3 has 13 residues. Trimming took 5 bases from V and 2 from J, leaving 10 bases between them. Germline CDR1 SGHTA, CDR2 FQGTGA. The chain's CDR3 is CASSQGLAYEQYF. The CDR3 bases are TGTGCCAGCAGCCAAGGGTTAGCCTACGAGCAGTACTTC.

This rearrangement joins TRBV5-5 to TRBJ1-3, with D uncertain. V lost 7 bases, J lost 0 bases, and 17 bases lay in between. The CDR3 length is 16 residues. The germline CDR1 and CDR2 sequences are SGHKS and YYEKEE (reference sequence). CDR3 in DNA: TGTGCCAGCTCTGGGTCGGGTCCAGGCTCTGGAAACACCATATATTTT. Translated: CASSGSGPGSGNTIYF.

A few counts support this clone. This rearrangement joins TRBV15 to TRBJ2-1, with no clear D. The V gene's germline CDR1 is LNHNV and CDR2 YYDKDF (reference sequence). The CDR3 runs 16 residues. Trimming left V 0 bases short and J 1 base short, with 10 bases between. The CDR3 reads CATSRERPGSYNEQFF. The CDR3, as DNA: TGTGCCACCAGCAGAGAGCGGCCCGGGTCCTACAATGAGCAGTTCTTC.

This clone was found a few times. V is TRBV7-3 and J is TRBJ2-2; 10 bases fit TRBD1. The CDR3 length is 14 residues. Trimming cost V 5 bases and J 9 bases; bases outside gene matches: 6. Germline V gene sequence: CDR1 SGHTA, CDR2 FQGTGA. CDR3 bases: TGTGCCAGCAGCCTCGGGACAGGGGCCCGGGAGCTGTTTTTT. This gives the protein CASSLGTGARELFF.

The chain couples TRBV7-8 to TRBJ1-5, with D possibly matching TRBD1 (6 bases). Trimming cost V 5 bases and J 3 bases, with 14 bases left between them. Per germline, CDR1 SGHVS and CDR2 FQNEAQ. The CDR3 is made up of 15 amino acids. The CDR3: CASSPIGGINQPQHF. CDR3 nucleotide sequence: TGTGCCAGCAGCCCCATAGGGGGGATCAATCAGCCCCAGCATTTT.

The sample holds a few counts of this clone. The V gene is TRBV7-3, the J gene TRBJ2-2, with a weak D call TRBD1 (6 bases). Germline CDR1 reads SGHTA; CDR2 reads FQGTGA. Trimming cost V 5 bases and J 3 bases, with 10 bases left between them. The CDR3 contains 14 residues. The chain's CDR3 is CASSRGGDTGELFF. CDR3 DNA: TGTGCCAGCAGCCGAGGGGGAGACACCGGGGAGCTGTTTTTT.

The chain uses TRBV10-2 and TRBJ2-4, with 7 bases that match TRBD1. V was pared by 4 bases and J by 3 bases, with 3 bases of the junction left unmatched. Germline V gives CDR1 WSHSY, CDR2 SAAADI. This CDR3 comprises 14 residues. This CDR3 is CASSGQGVKNIQYF. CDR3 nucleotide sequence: TGCGCCAGCAGTGGGCAGGGGGTCAAAAACATTCAGTACTTC.

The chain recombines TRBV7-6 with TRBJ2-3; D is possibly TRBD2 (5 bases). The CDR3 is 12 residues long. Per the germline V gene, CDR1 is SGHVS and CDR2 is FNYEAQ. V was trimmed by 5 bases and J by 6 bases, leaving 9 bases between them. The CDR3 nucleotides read TGTGCCAGCAGCCGAACTAGGGATACGCAGTATTTT. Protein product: CASSRTRDTQYF.

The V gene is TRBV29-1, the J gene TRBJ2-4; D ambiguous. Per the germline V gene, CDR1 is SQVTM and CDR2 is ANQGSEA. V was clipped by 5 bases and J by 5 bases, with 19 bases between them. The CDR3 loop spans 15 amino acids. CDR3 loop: CSVSGFFPPENIQYF. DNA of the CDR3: TGCAGCGTTTCAGGCTTTTTTCCACCCGAAAACATTCAGTACTTC.

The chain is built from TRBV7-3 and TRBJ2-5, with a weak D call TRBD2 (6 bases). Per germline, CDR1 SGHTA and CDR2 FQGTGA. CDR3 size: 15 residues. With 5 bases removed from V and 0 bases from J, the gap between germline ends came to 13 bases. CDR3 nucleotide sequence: TGTGCCAGCAGCCTATTCCGGGGGAACCAAGAGACCCAGTACTTC. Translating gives CASSLFRGNQETQYF.

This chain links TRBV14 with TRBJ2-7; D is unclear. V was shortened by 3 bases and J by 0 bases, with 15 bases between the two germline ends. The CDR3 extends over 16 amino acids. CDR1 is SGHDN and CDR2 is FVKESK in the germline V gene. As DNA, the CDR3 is TGTGCCAGCAGCCATAACCGGGCCACGTCCTCCTACGAGCAGTACTTC. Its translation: CASSHNRATSSYEQYF. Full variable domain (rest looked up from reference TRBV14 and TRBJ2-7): EAGVTQFPSHSVIEKGQTVTLRCDPISGHDNLYWYRRVMGKEIKFLLHFVKESKQDESGMPNNRFLAERTGGTYSTLKVQPAELEDSGVYFCASSHNRATSSYEQYFGPGTRLTVT.

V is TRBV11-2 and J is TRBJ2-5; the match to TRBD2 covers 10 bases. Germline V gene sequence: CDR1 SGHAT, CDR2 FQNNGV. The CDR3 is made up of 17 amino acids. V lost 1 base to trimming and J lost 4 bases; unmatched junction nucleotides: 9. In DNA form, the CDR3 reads TGTGCCAGCAGCTTAGTGGGTAGCGGGGGGATCCGAGAGACCCAGTACTTC. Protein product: CASSLVGSGGIRETQYF. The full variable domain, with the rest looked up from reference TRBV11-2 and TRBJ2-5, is EAGVAQSPRYKIIEKRQSVAFWCNPISGHATLYWYQQILGQGPKLLIQFQNNGVVDDSQLPKDRFSAERLKGVDSTLKIQPAKLEDSAVYLCASSLVGSGGIRETQYFGPGTRLLVL.

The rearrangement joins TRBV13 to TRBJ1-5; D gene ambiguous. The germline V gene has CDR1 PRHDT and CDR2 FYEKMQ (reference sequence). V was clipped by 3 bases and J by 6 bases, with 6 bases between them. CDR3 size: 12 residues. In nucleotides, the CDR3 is TGTGCCAGCAGCTTTCCTGGTCAGCCCCAGCATTTT. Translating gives CASSFPGQPQHF.

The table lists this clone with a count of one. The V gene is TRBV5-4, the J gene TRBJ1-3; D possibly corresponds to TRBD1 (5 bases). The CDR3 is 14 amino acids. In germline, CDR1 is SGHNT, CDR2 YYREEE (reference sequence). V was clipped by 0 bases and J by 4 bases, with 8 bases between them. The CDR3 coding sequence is TGTGCCAGCAGCTTGGTTGGGGCAGGAAACACCATATATTTT. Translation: CASSLVGAGNTIYF.

In DNA form, the CDR3 reads TGTGCCAGCAGGCGGACAGGGGCATGGGGCGAAAAACTGTTTTTT. Translating gives CASRRTGAWGEKLFF. The chain joins TRBV5-5 to TRBJ1-4; 9 positions agree with TRBD1. Germline assignment: CDR1 SGHKS and CDR2 YYEKEE (reference sequence). The CDR3 covers 15 residues. Trimming at V came to 5 bases and at J to 8 bases, leaving 10 bases not matched to a gene.

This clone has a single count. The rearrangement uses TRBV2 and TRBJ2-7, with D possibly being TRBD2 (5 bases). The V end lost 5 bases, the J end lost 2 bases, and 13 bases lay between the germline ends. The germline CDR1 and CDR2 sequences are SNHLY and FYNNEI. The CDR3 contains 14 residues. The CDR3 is CASSIGWGAYEQYF. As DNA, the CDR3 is TGTGCCAGCAGTATAGGATGGGGAGCCTACGAGCAGTACTTC.